These 15 T cell receptor beta chains were all obtained from the same sample, sequenced in a study of naive and memory T cell subsets. Findings of the study overall: Possibly reflecting memory cells re-expressing CD45RA, a few larger clonotypes occurred in naive repertoires, especially CD8.

Both TRBC1 and TRBC2 were covered by a beta constant-region primer of two equimolar oligonucleotides. Ligated cDNA was amplified by four rounds of PCR with nested alpha and beta constant-region primers and SP2. TCRdb recomputed calls from the UMI-ligation and nested PCR reads with MiXCR, one row per CDR3 protein. The sample includes about 100,000 distinct CDR3 sequences, about 15% seen only once; the top ten take around 2.8%. These receptors have no known antigen. The specimen was naive CD8+ T cells from blood. These TCRs come from a human donor in good health.

This clonotype was counted only a few times. The chain combines TRBV7-9 with TRBJ2-1; TRBD1 agrees at 7 bases. The V gene end was trimmed by 6 bases and the J gene end by 8 bases; junction bases not matched to a gene: 7. Looked up from germline, CDR1 is SEHNR and CDR2 is FQNEAQ (reference sequence). The CDR3 consists of 13 residues. As DNA, the CDR3 is TGTGCCAGCAGGCCAGGGACAGCCGATGAGCAGTTCTTC. Residues: CASRPGTADEQFF.

This clonotype was counted between two and nine times. This chain joins TRBV7-2 and TRBJ1-5; 8 positions match TRBD1. J was trimmed by 0 bases and V by 5 bases; bases with no gene match: 15. The germline CDR1 and CDR2 sequences are SGHTA and FQGNSA. The CDR3 is 19 amino acids. CDR3 bases: TGTGCCAGCAGCCATCCTCCTCGGACAGGGTCTTATAGCAATCAGCCCCAGCATTTT. The encoded protein is CASSHPPRTGSYSNQPQHF.

The V gene is TRBV4-3, the J gene TRBJ2-6; D is ambiguous. Trimming cost V 0 bases and J 2 bases, with 8 bases left between them. Germline CDR1 and CDR2: LGHNA and YSLEER. The CDR3 is 16 residues long. As DNA, the CDR3 is TGCGCCAGCAGCCAAGAAACTGGGACTGGGGCCAACGTCCTGACTTTC. It encodes CASSQETGTGANVLTF.

In its sample, this clonotype was seen many times. V gene TRBV19 combines with J gene TRBJ1-1; 9 bases are a match to TRBD1. The germline CDR1 and CDR2 sequences are LNHDA and SQIVND (reference sequence). The CDR3 length is 12 residues. Trimming cost V 9 bases and J 7 bases; bases outside gene matches: 6. The CDR3 region is CASNRGRDEAFF. CDR3 in DNA: TGTGCCAGCAACAGGGGGCGGGATGAAGCTTTCTTT.

A few counts support this clonotype. The rearrangement links TRBV12-3 or TRBV12-4 to TRBJ2-7; D gene ambiguous. V dropped 2 bases and J dropped 5 bases, with 10 bases sitting between them. This CDR3 spans 13 amino acids. The CDR3 here is CASSLLWVHEQYF. DNA for the CDR3: TGTGCCAGCAGTTTACTCTGGGTTCACGAGCAGTACTTC.

V is TRBV2 and J is TRBJ2-7; no clear D gene. Germline V gene lookup returns CDR1 SNHLY and CDR2 FYNNEI. The CDR3 extends over 12 amino acids. V shed 6 bases and J shed 3 bases, with 9 bases lying between them. CDR3 sequence reads: CASRKEDYEQYF. DNA of the CDR3: TGTGCCAGCAGAAAGGAAGACTACGAGCAGTACTTC.

This clonotype was counted between two and nine times. The rearrangement links TRBV12-5 to TRBJ2-7, with D maybe TRBD2 (5 bases). Trimming took 1 base from V and 7 from J, leaving 11 bases between them. The CDR3 spans 13 residues. CDR1 LGHNT and CDR2 FRNRAP come from the germline V gene. CDR3 sequence reads: CASGLAEVWEQYF. Written as DNA, the CDR3 is TGTGCTAGTGGTTTGGCGGAGGTATGGGAGCAGTACTTC.

The rearrangement uses TRBV12-3 or TRBV12-4 and TRBJ2-1; TRBD2 agrees at 11 bases. The V gene end was trimmed by 6 bases and the J gene end by 6 bases; junction bases not matched to a gene: 7. The CDR3 extends over 15 amino acids. The CDR3 region is CASSRGLADSNEQFF. The CDR3 DNA is TGTGCCAGCAGCCGGGGACTAGCGGACTCCAATGAGCAGTTCTTC.

This clonotype came up many times. The rearrangement links TRBV7-9 to TRBJ2-2; tentative D call: TRBD1 (6 bases). V shed 1 base and J shed 4 bases, with 10 bases lying between them. CDR1 is SEHNR and CDR2 is FQNEAQ in the germline V gene (reference sequence). The CDR3 spans 15 residues. The CDR3 DNA reads as TGTGCCAGCAGCTTAGTCCCAGGGGCCACCGGGGAGCTGTTTTTT. Its protein is CASSLVPGATGELFF.

This clonotype came up a few times. The chain is built from TRBV7-8 and TRBJ1-1; D is possibly TRBD1 (5 bases). CDR1 and CDR2 (germline): SGHVS, FQNEAQ. The CDR3 consists of 16 residues. The V and J ends lost 5 bases and 4 bases respectively, with 20 bases between them. CDR3 DNA sequence: TGTGCCAGCAGCCCCGATTCGACACTTGGGGCCACTGAAGCTTTCTTT. Residues: CASSPDSTLGATEAFF.

This clonotype was seen repeatedly, ten times or more. V is TRBV11-2 and J is TRBJ2-3, with D unclear. This CDR3 region has 12 residues. Germline CDR1 and CDR2: SGHAT and FQNNGV. The germline V and J ends were trimmed by 6 bases and 3 bases, with 7 bases remaining between them. Here the CDR3 DNA reads TGTGCCAGCAGGCCAAGGACAGATACGCAGTATTTT. It encodes CASRPRTDTQYF.

This clonotype was observed a few times. V usage is TRBV2 and J usage is TRBJ2-3; 12 positions agree with TRBD2. This CDR3 is built from 17 residues. J gave up 1 base and V 11 bases, and 13 bases lay outside the gene matches. Germline CDR1 reads SNHLY; CDR2 reads FYNNEI. CDR3 DNA: TGTGCCTGCCTAGCGGGAGGGCCAGAATCGGGCACAGATACGCAGTATTTT. Translating gives CACLAGGPESGTDTQYF.

This clonotype was seen repeatedly, ten times or more. The rearrangement joins TRBV7-6 to TRBJ2-7; TRBD1 or TRBD2 may be the D gene (6 bases each). Looked up from germline, CDR1 is SGHVS and CDR2 is FNYEAQ. The CDR3 consists of 16 residues. The V end lost 7 bases, the J end lost 5 bases, and 24 bases lay between the germline ends. The CDR3 sequence is CASTPAGWGAGDEQYF. CDR3 sequence (DNA): TGTGCCAGCACCCCGGCGGGGTGGGGGGCTGGCGACGAGCAGTACTTC. Full variable domain (rest looked up from reference TRBV7-6 and TRBJ2-7): GAGVSQSPRYKVTKRGQDVALRCDPISGHVSLYWYRQALGQGPEFLTYFNYEAQQDKSGLPNDRFSAERPEGSISTLTIQRTEQRDSAMYRCASTPAGWGAGDEQYFGPGTRLTVT.

This clonotype was counted between two and nine times. The gene calls are TRBV6-5 and TRBJ2-5; no firm D call. Germline V CDR1 and CDR2: MNHEY, SVGAGI. The CDR3 covers 14 residues. Trimming pared 0 bases from V and 4 bases from J, leaving 9 bases between. CDR3 nucleotide sequence: TGTGCCAGCAGTTACTCGAATGGGCGAGAGACCCAGTACTTC. It translates to CASSYSNGRETQYF.

The V call is TRBV7-3, the J call TRBJ2-3; D gene ambiguous. V gave up 5 bases and J gave up 4 bases, with 7 bases separating them. The V gene's germline CDR1 is SGHTA and CDR2 FQGTGA. This CDR3 is built from 12 residues. The CDR3 is CASSPDSDTQYF. The CDR3 DNA reads as TGTGCCAGCAGCCCAGACTCAGATACGCAGTATTTT.